The 9 T cell receptor beta chains below were found in one sample sequenced in a study of preoperative IRX-2 immunotherapy in early breast cancer. The treatment was: preoperative locoregional IRX-2 cytokine immunotherapy. Only in-frame clones appear in the TCRdb table, and some are missing; sequencing was by immunoSEQ multiplex PCR. The sample comprises 75,000 to 100,000 clones, 70% to 90% of which are singletons, and roughly 2% rests with the top ten. The specimen was tumor tissue, collected after IRX-2 immunotherapy. The receptors come from a human donor with breast cancer.

The genes are TRBV14 and TRBJ2-7, with D maybe TRBD1 (6 bases). The CDR3 loop spans 11 amino acids. V was pared by 11 bases and J by 5 bases, with 13 bases between. Germline CDR1 SGHDN, CDR2 FVKESK. CDR3 coding DNA: TGTGCCGTGACAGGTTTGCACGAGCAGTACTTC. Translated, it gives CAVTGLHEQYF.

The chain joins TRBV30 to TRBJ1-1, with 10 positions matching TRBD1. The CDR3 loop spans 13 amino acids. Germline loops: CDR1 GTSNPN, CDR2 SVGIG (reference sequence). Trimming cost V 0 bases and J 12 bases; bases outside gene matches: 7. CDR3 amino acids: CAWSVPGQGKSFF. The CDR3 nucleotides read TGTGCCTGGAGTGTACCGGGACAGGGGAAATCTTTCTTT.

The chain carries TRBV5-1 and TRBJ1-1; no reliable D call. Germline V gene lookup returns CDR1 SGHRS and CDR2 YFSETQ. CDR3 size: 14 residues. V was shortened by 1 base and J by 3 bases, with 10 bases between the two germline ends. CDR3 coding DNA: TGCGCCAGCAGCTTGATGTCGGGGTACACTGAAGCTTTCTTT. Its translation: CASSLMSGYTEAFF. The variable domain in full, completed from reference TRBV5-1 and TRBJ1-1, reads KAGVTQTPRYLIKTRGQQVTLSCSPISGHRSVSWYQQTPGQGLQFLFEYFSETQRNKGNFPGRFSGRQFSNSRSEMNVSTLELGDSALYLCASSLMSGYTEAFFGQGTRLTVV.

CDR3 sequence: CATLQGLSEQYF. The CDR3 bases are TGTGCCACCCTACAGGGTCTGAGCGAGCAGTACTTC. This chain uses TRBV28 with TRBJ2-7; tentative D call: TRBD1 (6 bases). This CDR3 has 12 residues. Trimming removed 10 bases from V and 6 bases from J, with 16 bases in between. CDR1 MDHEN and CDR2 SYDVKM come from the germline V gene.

This clone has just one count. This chain uses TRBV5-1 with TRBJ1-1; 7 nucleotides match TRBD1. Trimming at V came to 5 bases and at J to 0 bases, leaving 4 bases not matched to a gene. CDR3 length equals 14 residues. Germline assignment: CDR1 SGHRS and CDR2 YFSETQ. CDR3 loop: CASRRDSLNTEAFF. CDR3 DNA: TGCGCCAGCAGAAGGGACAGTCTGAACACTGAAGCTTTCTTT.

This chain joins TRBV18 and TRBJ2-3; 12 bases fit TRBD1. This CDR3 contains 14 residues. The germline V gene encodes CDR1 KGHSH and CDR2 LQKENI. Losses at the gene ends were 4 bases for V and 6 bases for J; bases not matched to a gene: 2. The CDR3 reads CASSQGQGADTQYF. The CDR3 DNA reads TGTGCCAGCTCACAGGGACAGGGGGCGGATACGCAGTATTTT.

V is TRBV5-1 and J is TRBJ2-2, with 7 bases aligning to TRBD1. Germline-derived CDR1 and CDR2 are SGHRS and YFSETQ. This CDR3 has 16 residues. Trimming took 6 bases from V and 1 from J; bases not matched to a gene: 9. The CDR3 sequence is CASMTGYLMNTGELFF. As DNA, the CDR3 is TGCGCCAGCATGACAGGGTATCTAATGAACACCGGGGAGCTGTTTTTT. Together with reference TRBV5-1 and TRBJ2-2, the CDR3 gives the full variable domain: KAGVTQTPRYLIKTRGQQVTLSCSPISGHRSVSWYQQTPGQGLQFLFEYFSETQRNKGNFPGRFSGRQFSNSRSEMNVSTLELGDSALYLCASMTGYLMNTGELFFGEGSRLTVL.

The chain carries TRBV30 and TRBJ2-2; 7 nucleotides match TRBD1. Germline V CDR1 and CDR2: GTSNPN, SVGIG (reference sequence). This CDR3 contains 13 residues. J gave up 4 bases and V 2 bases, and 1 base lay outside the gene matches. The CDR3: CAWSNRGTGELFF. The CDR3 nucleotides are TGTGCCTGGAGTAACAGGGGCACCGGGGAGCTGTTTTTT.

The chain carries TRBV5-1 and TRBJ2-7; D call uncertain. CDR1 SGHRS and CDR2 YFSETQ come from the germline V gene. V lost 0 bases and J 7 bases, leaving 17 bases between the germline ends. The CDR3 consists of 15 residues. This chain's CDR3 is CASSLGLTSGREQYF. Here the CDR3 DNA reads TGCGCCAGCAGCTTGGGACTTACCTCCGGGCGTGAGCAGTACTTC. Supplemented by reference TRBV5-1 and TRBJ2-7, the full variable domain reads KAGVTQTPRYLIKTRGQQVTLSCSPISGHRSVSWYQQTPGQGLQFLFEYFSETQRNKGNFPGRFSGRQFSNSRSEMNVSTLELGDSALYLCASSLGLTSGREQYFGPGTRLTVT.